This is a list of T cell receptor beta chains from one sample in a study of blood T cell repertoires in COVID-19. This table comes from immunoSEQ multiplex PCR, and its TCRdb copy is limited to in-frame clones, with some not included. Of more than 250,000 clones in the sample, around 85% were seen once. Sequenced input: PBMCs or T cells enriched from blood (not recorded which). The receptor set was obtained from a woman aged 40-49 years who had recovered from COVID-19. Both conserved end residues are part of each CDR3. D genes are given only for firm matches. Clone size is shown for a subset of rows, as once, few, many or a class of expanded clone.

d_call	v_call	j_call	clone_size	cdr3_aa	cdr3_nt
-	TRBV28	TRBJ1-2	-	CASSRLGYGYTF	TGTGCCAGCAGTAGACTCGGGTATGGCTACACCTTC
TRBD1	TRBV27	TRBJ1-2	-	CASRRTGGIRGYGYTF	TGTGCCAGCAGACGGACAGGGGGAATCCGAGGGTATGGCTACACCTTC
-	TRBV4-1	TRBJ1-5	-	CASSQGAQGNQPQHF	TGCGCCAGCAGCCAAGGGGCACAGGGTAATCAGCCCCAGCATTTT
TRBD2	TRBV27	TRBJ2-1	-	CASSLLGGRGDEQFF	TGTGCCAGCAGTTTACTCGGCGGGAGGGGCGATGAGCAGTTCTTC
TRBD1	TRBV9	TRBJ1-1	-	CASSVQGGSTEAFF	TGTGCCAGCAGCGTACAGGGGGGCAGCACTGAAGCTTTCTTT
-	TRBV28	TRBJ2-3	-	CASRGVRGWADTQYF	TGTGCCAGCAGAGGAGTCAGGGGCTGGGCAGATACGCAGTATTTT
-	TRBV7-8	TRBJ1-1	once	CASSFLGTLNTEAFF	TGTGCCAGCAGCTTCCTAGGGACATTGAACACTGAAGCTTTCTTT
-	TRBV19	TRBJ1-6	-	CATDGGSYNSPLHF	TGTGCCACCGACGGAGGTAGCTATAATTCACCCCTCCACTTT
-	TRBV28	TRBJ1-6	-	CASSPARSRSDNSPLHF	TGTGCCAGCAGTCCCGCGCGATCCCGGTCCGATAATTCACCCCTCCACTTT
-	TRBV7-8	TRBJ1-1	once	CASSQRQFEAFF	TGTGCCAGCAGCCAACGACAGTTTGAAGCTTTCTTT
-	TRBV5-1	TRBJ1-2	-	CASSFGQGNYGYTF	TGCGCCAGCAGCTTCGGTCAGGGAAACTATGGCTACACCTTC
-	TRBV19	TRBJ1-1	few	CASGTGRGTEAFF	TGTGCCAGCGGCACAGGGAGGGGGACCGAAGCTTTCTTT
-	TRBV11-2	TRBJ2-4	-	CASSLSPGIQYF	TGTGCCAGCAGCCTATCCCCGGGCATTCAGTACTTC
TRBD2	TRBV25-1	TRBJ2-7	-	CASSVTGTSEQYF	TGTGCCAGCAGTGTCACCGGGACTAGCGAGCAGTACTTC
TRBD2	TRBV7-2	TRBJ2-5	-	CASSQDRLARETQYF	TGTGCCAGCAGCCAGGACCGACTAGCCAGGGAGACCCAGTACTTC
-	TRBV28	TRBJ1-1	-	CASSPRGGANTEAFF	TGTGCCAGCAGTCCCCGGGGGGGGGCGAACACTGAAGCTTTCTTT
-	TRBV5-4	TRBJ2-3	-	CASTGSDTQYF	TGTGCCAGCACAGGGTCAGATACGCAGTATTTT
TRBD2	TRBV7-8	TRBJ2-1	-	CASSLAASGAHGEQFF	TGTGCCAGCAGCTTAGCAGCTAGCGGGGCCCACGGTGAGCAGTTCTTC
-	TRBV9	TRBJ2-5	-	CASSASTQETQYF	TGTGCCAGCAGCGCTTCCACACAAGAGACCCAGTACTTC
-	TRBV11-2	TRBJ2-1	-	CASSQMVGAEQFF	TGTGCCAGCAGCCAGATGGTAGGGGCTGAGCAGTTCTTC
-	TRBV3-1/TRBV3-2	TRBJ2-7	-	CASSQPTSRAIQYF	TGTGCCAGCAGCCAACCGACTTCCAGGGCTATACAGTACTTC
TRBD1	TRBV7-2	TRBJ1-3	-	CASSYRQGTSSGNTIYF	TGTGCCAGCAGCTATAGACAGGGGACCTCCTCTGGAAACACCATATATTTT
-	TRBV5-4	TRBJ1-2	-	CASSFPGGDYGYTF	TGTGCCAGCAGCTTCCCGGGGGGCGACTATGGCTACACCTTC
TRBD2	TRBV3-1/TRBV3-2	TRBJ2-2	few	CASSLTSGSSGELFF	TGTGCCAGCAGCCTAACTAGCGGGAGTTCCGGGGAGCTGTTTTTT
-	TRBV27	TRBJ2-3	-	CASSLVGDSADTQYF	TGTGCCAGCAGTTTGGTCGGGGATTCGGCAGATACGCAGTATTTT
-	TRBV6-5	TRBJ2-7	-	CASSNSGVAPYEQYF	TGTGCCAGCAGCAACTCAGGGGTAGCTCCCTACGAGCAGTACTTC
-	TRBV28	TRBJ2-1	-	CASSPIAGQGNNEQFF	TGTGCCAGCAGTCCCATAGCGGGACAGGGAAACAATGAGCAGTTCTTC
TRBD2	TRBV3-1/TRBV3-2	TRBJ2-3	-	CASSHTSGRDTQYF	TGTGCCAGCAGCCATACTAGCGGGAGGGATACGCAGTATTTT
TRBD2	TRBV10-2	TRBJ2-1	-	CASSEFLAGAQTLTYNEQFF	TGCGCCAGCAGTGAGTTCCTAGCGGGAGCTCAGACGCTGACCTACAATGAGCAGTTCTTC
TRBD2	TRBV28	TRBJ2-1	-	CASSFGGGSYNEQFF	TGTGCCAGCAGTTTCGGGGGGGGATCCTACAATGAGCAGTTCTTC
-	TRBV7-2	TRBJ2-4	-	CASSLRAGWKNIQYF	TGTGCCAGCAGCTTAAGGGCAGGGTGGAAAAACATTCAGTACTTC
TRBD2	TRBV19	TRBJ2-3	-	CASNRLAGVSGTQYF	TGTGCCAGTAATCGCCTAGCGGGAGTTTCGGGTACGCAGTATTTT
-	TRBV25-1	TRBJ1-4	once	CASSPEAANEKLFF	TGTGCCAGCAGCCCCGAGGCAGCTAATGAAAAACTGTTTTTT
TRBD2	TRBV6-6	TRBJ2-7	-	CASSYGGGLEQYF	TGTGCCAGCAGTTATGGGGGAGGGCTTGAGCAGTACTTC
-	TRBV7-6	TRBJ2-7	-	CASSLARFSYEQYF	TGTGCCAGCAGCTTAGCGAGGTTCTCCTACGAGCAGTACTTC
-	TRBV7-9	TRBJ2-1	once	CASSLVAGRTYNEQFF	TGTGCCAGCAGCTTAGTGGCGGGGCGCACCTACAATGAGCAGTTCTTC
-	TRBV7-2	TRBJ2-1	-	CASSLIRRTYNEQFF	TGTGCCAGCAGCTTAATTAGACGGACTTACAATGAGCAGTTCTTC